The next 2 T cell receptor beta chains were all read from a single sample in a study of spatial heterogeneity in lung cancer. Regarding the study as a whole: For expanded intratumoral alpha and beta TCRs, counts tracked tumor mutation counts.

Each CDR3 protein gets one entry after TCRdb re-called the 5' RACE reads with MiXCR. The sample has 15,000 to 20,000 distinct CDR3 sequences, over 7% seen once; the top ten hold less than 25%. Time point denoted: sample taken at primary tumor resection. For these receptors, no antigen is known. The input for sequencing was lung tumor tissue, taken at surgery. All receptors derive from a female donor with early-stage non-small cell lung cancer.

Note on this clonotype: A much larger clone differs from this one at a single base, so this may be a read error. The CDR3 sequence is CGVERGVNTEAFF. The CDR3 DNA reads as TGCGGCGTTGAGAGGGGGGTGAACACTGAAGCTTTCTTT. The V call is TRBV29-1, the J call TRBJ1-1; the D gene is possibly TRBD1 (6 bases). The CDR3 length is 13 residues. In germline, CDR1 is SQVTM, CDR2 ANQGSEA.

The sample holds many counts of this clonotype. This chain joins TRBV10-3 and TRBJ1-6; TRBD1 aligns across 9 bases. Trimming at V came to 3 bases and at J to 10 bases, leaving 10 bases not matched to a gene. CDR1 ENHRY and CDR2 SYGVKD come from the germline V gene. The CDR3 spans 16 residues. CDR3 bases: TGTGCCATCAGTGACTTATCTACAGGGGGCGACTCACCCCTCCACTTT. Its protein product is CAISDLSTGGDSPLHF.